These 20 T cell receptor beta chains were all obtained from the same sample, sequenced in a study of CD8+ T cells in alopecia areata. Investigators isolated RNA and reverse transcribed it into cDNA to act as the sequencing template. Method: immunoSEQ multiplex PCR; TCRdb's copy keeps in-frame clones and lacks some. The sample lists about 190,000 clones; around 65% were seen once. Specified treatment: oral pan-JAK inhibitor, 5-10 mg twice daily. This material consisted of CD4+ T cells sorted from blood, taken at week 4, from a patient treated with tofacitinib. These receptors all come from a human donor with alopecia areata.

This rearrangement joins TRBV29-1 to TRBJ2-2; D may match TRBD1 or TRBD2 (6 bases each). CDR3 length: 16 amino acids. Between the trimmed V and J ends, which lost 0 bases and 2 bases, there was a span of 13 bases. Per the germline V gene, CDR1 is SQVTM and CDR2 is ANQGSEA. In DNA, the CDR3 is TGCAGCGTTGAAGAGGTCGGGGGCCCAAACACCGGGGAGCTGTTTTTT. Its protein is CSVEEVGGPNTGELFF.

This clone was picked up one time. Here the CDR3 reads CASSPRGLADSYNEQFF. In DNA form, the CDR3 reads TGCGCCAGCAGCCCGCGGGGACTAGCGGACTCATACAATGAGCAGTTCTTC. The J gene is TRBJ2-1, the V gene TRBV4-3, with TRBD2 matching 11 bases. V lost 4 bases and J lost 4; bases outside the gene matches: 9. The germline V gene has CDR1 LGHNA and CDR2 YSLEER. The CDR3 totals 17 residues.

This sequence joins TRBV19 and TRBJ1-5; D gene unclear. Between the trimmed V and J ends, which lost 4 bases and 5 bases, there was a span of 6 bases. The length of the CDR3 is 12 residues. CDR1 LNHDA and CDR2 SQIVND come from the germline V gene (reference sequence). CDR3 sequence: CASSTQDQPQHF. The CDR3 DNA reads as TGTGCCAGTAGTACGCAGGATCAGCCCCAGCATTTT.

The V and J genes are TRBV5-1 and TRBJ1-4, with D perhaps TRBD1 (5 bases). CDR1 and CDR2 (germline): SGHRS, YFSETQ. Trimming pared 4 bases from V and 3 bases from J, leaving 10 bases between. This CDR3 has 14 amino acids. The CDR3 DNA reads TGCGCCAGCAGCCAAGACAGCTCTAATGAAAAACTGTTTTTT. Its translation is CASSQDSSNEKLFF.

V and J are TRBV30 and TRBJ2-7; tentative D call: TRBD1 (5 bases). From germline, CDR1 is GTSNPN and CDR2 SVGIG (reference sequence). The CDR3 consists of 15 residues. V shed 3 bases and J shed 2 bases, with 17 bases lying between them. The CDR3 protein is CAWSVTGLAAYEQYF. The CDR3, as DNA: TGTGCCTGGAGCGTAACAGGTTTAGCCGCCTACGAGCAGTACTTC.

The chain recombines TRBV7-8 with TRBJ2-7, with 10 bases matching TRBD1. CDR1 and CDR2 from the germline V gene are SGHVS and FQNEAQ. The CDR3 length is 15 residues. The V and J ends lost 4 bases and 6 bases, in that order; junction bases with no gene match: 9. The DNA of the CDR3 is TGTGCCAGCAGCTACCGACAGGGGGCTCGAAGCGAGCAGTACTTC. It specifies CASSYRQGARSEQYF.

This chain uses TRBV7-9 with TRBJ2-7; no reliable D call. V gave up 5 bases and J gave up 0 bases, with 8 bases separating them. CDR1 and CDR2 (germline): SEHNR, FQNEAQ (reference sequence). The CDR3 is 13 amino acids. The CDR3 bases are TGTGCCAGCAGCCCCCAGAGCTCCTACGAGCAGTACTTC. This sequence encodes CASSPQSSYEQYF.

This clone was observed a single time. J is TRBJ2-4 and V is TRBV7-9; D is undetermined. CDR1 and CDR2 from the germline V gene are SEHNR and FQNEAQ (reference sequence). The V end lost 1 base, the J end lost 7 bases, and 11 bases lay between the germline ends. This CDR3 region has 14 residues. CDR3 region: CASSLEPPVNIQYF. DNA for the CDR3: TGTGCCAGCAGCTTAGAACCGCCAGTGAACATTCAGTACTTC.

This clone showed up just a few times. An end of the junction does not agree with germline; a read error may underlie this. Written as DNA, the CDR3 is TGCGCCAGCAGCCAAGATAGGACAGGGGGCGGTGAAGGCTACACCTTC. It specifies CASSQDRTGGGEGYTF. The V and J genes are TRBV7-9 and TRBJ1-2; 11 positions agree with TRBD1. This CDR3 is built from 16 residues. Germline V gene sequence: CDR1 SEHNR, CDR2 FQNEAQ (reference sequence).

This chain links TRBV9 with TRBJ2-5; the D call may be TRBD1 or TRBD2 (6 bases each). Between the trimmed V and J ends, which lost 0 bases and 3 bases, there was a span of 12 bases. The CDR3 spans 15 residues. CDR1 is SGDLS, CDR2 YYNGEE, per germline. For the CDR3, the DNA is TGTGCCAGCAGCGTAGCTGGGGGGCCCAAAGAGACCCAGTACTTC. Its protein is CASSVAGGPKETQYF.

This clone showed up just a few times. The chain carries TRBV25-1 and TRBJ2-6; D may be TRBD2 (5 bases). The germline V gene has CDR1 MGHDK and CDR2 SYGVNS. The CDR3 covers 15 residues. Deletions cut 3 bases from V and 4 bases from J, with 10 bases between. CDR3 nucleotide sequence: TGTGCCAGCAGTGACGGGATGAAGGGGGCCAACGTCCTGACTTTC. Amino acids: CASSDGMKGANVLTF. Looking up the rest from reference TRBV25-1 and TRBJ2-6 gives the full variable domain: EADIYQTPRYLVIGTGKKITLECSQTMGHDKMYWYQQDPGMELHLIHYSYGVNSTEKGDLSSESTVSRIRTEHFPLTLESARPSHTSQYLCASSDGMKGANVLTFGAGSRLTVL.

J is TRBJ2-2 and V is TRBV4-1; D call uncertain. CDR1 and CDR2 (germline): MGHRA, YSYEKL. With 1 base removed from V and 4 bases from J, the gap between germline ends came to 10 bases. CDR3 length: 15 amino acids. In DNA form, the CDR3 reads TGCGCCAGCAGCCAAGGCACCGCTAGCACCGGGGAGCTGTTTTTT. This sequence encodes CASSQGTASTGELFF.

CDR3 sequence reads: CSVELRAKNTEAFF. The CDR3 bases are TGCAGCGTTGAACTTAGGGCCAAGAACACTGAAGCTTTCTTT. The V gene is TRBV29-1, the J gene TRBJ1-1; D remains unclear. Germline-derived CDR1 and CDR2 are SQVTM and ANQGSEA. The ends were cut back, 2 bases at V and 1 base at J, with 11 bases in the middle. CDR3 size: 14 residues.

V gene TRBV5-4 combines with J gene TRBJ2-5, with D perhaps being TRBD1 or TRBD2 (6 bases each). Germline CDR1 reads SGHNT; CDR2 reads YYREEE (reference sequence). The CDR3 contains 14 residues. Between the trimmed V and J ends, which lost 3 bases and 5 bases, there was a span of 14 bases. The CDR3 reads CASSSQRGDETQYF. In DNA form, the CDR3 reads TGTGCCAGCAGCTCTCAAAGGGGGGATGAGACCCAGTACTTC.

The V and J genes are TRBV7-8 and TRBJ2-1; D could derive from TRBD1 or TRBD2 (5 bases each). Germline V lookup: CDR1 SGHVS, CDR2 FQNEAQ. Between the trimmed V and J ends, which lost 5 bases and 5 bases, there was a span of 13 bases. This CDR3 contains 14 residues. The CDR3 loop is CASSLLGTHNEQFF. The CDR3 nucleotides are TGTGCCAGCAGCCTATTGGGGACCCACAATGAGCAGTTCTTC. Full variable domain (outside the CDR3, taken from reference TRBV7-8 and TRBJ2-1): GAGVSQSPRYKVAKRGQDVALRCDPISGHVSLFWYQQALGQGPEFLTYFQNEAQLDKSGLPSDRFFAERPEGSVSTLKIQRTQQEDSAVYLCASSLLGTHNEQFFGPGTRLTVL.

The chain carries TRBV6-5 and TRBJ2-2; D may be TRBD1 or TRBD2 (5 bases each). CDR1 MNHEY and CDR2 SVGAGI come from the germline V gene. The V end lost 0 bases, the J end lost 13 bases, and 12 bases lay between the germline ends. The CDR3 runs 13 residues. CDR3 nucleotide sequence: TGTGCCAGCAGTTACTCGGCTGGGGCGGGGCTGTTTTTT. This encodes CASSYSAGAGLFF.

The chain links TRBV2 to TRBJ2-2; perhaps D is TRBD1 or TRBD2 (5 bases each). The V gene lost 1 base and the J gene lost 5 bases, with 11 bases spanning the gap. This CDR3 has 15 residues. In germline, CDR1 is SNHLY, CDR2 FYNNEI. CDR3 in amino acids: CASSEEGTWTGELFF. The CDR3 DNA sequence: TGTGCCAGCAGTGAAGAGGGGACGTGGACCGGGGAGCTGTTTTTT.

The CDR3, as DNA: TGTGCCAGCAGCTTACAGGGACAGAACACTGAAGCTTTCTTT. Translation gives CASSLQGQNTEAFF. The V and J genes are TRBV7-2 and TRBJ1-1; TRBD1 is a possible D gene (6 bases). This CDR3 has 14 residues. Germline lookup yields CDR1 SGHTA and CDR2 FQGNSA. V lost 2 bases to trimming and J lost 1 base, with 8 bases between them.

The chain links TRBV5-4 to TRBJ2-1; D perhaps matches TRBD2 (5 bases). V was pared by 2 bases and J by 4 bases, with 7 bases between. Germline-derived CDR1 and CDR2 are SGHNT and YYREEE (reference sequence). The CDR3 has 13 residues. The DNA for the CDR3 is TGTGCCAGCAGCTTACTAGTGTACAATGAGCAGTTCTTC. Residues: CASSLLVYNEQFF.

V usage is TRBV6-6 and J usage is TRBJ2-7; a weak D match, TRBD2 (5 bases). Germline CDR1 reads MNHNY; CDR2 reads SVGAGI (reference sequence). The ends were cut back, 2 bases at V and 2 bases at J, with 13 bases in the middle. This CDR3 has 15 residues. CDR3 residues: CASSYPGRGTYEQYF. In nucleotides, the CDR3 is TGTGCCAGCAGTTACCCTGGACGGGGAACCTACGAGCAGTACTTC.